These T cell receptor beta chains were read from a single sample in a study of human T cells and chemical hapten exposure. In TCRdb, the RACE reads were re-called with MiXCR into one record per CDR3 protein. The table records 70,000 to 85,000 distinct CDR3 sequences, over 8.5% of them present only once. The sample comprised whole blood. The receptors stem from a male donor in good health. Some clones in this sample may be carry-over from other donors' samples. Both conserved end residues are part of each CDR3. The order of the fields is V gene, D gene, clone size, J gene, CDR3 length, CDR3 DNA, CDR3 protein. D genes are given only for firm matches. Clone size is stated in some rows and not others, as once, few, many or a class when expanded.

TRBV29-1	-	few	TRBJ1-4	12	TGCGGGGGGTCTTCAAGCGGTGAAAAACTGTTTTTT	CGGSSSGEKLFF
TRBV7-9	TRBD1	few	TRBJ2-1	17	TGTGCCAGCAGCCATACCAGGACAGGGGACGCTCTCAATGAGCAGTTCTTC	CASSHTRTGDALNEQFF
TRBV20-1	-	-	TRBJ2-7	13	TGCAGTTCTAGATCGGGGAAGGGGTACGAGCAGTACTTC	CSSRSGKGYEQYF
TRBV20-1	-	few	TRBJ1-4	13	TGCAGTGCTAGCGGGACTTCTAATGAAAAACTGTTTTTT	CSASGTSNEKLFF
TRBV14	TRBD2	-	TRBJ2-7	15	TGTGCCAGCAGCCGATCGGGACTAGCGGGGGACGAGCAGTACTTC	CASSRSGLAGDEQYF
TRBV3-1	-	-	TRBJ1-2	15	TGTGCCAGCAGCCAAGATCCGGGGGCTAACTATGGCTACACCTTC	CASSQDPGANYGYTF
TRBV5-1	-	-	TRBJ2-1	14	TGCGCCAGCAGCTCCGACCGACAGTACAATGAGCAGTTCTTC	CASSSDRQYNEQFF
TRBV5-4	-	-	TRBJ2-4	15	TGTGCCAGCAGCTTGCAGGGGAGTGCGGGAAACATTCAGTACTTC	CASSLQGSAGNIQYF
TRBV12-3/TRBV12-4	-	-	TRBJ1-1	13	TGTGCCAGCAGTTTGCAGGGAAGGACTGAAGCTTTCTTT	CASSLQGRTEAFF
TRBV27	TRBD1	-	TRBJ2-7	14	TGTGCCAGCGCCCTCCGGGACAGTGCCTACGAGCAGTACTTC	CASALRDSAYEQYF
TRBV12-3/TRBV12-4	-	few	TRBJ1-2	12	TGTGCCAGCAGTTTGGAGAACTATGGCTACACCTTC	CASSLENYGYTF
TRBV27	TRBD1	few	TRBJ1-5	16	TGTGCCTCAAGACCCCTGGACAGGTCAAGCAATCAGCCCCAGCATTTT	CASRPLDRSSNQPQHF
TRBV6-2/TRBV6-3	-	few	TRBJ2-5	14	TGTGCCAGCAGCCTGGGGACATTACAAGAGACCCAGTACTTC	CASSLGTLQETQYF
TRBV7-9	-	few	TRBJ1-1	13	TGTGCCAGCAGCTTCACCGAGATCACTGAAGCTTTCTTT	CASSFTEITEAFF
TRBV5-1	TRBD1	few	TRBJ1-1	17	TGCGCCAGCAGCTTGGGCAGGGGGCCAATCCAGAACACTGAAGCTTTCTTT	CASSLGRGPIQNTEAFF
TRBV29-1	TRBD1	few	TRBJ1-1	14	TGCAGCGTTTCCGGGACAGGGGTCCCCTCCGCGGCTTTCTTT	CSVSGTGVPSAAFF
TRBV5-6	TRBD1	few	TRBJ2-1	13	TGTGCCAGCAGCTTGGCGGGGACAGGGGTCATCTTCTTC	CASSLAGTGVIFF
TRBV4-3	-	few	TRBJ2-3	21	TGCGCCAGCAGCCAAGAATGGGGACGTTACCCCTATAACCTATTCACAGATACGCAGTATTTT	CASSQEWGRYPYNLFTDTQYF
TRBV29-1	-	many	TRBJ2-3	15	TGCAGCGTTATGGGGTCCTTTCCTAGCACAGATACGCAGTATTTT	CSVMGSFPSTDTQYF
TRBV7-8	TRBD2	few	TRBJ2-7	17	TGTGCCAGCAGTCCACCGGGGAGGGGACCGAACTCCTACGAGCAGTACTTC	CASSPPGRGPNSYEQYF
TRBV7-2	TRBD1	few	TRBJ2-7	15	TGTGCCAGCAGCTCGTTCGACAGGGGAACCTACGAGCAGTACTTC	CASSSFDRGTYEQYF
TRBV29-1	TRBD1	-	TRBJ1-5	13	TGCAGCGTTCGGACAGGGTCTGGTCAGCCCCAGCATTTT	CSVRTGSGQPQHF
TRBV3-1	-	-	TRBJ2-1	13	TGTGCCAGCAGCCCTGGGGGAAGCAATGAGCAGTTCTTC	CASSPGGSNEQFF
TRBV6-6	TRBD2	few	TRBJ2-7	17	TGTGCCAGCAGTTGGGCTCGCGGGGGGAAAAAGGCGTACGAGCAGTACTTC	CASSWARGGKKAYEQYF
TRBV18	-	-	TRBJ2-4	15	TGTGCCAGCTCATCGCGCTGGGAGGCCAAAAACATTCAGTACTTC	CASSSRWEAKNIQYF
TRBV12-3/TRBV12-4	-	few	TRBJ1-2	16	TGTGCCAGCAGTTTTAGCCAGGGGCTTACTAACTATGGCTACACCTTC	CASSFSQGLTNYGYTF
TRBV12-3/TRBV12-4	TRBD2	few	TRBJ2-1	16	TGTGCCAGCAGTCCACCCCGAAGCGGGGGGGCCCTTGAGCAGTTCTTC	CASSPPRSGGALEQFF
TRBV12-3/TRBV12-4	-	many	TRBJ2-3	15	TGTGCCAGCAGTTTAGTAGCGTTGCACACAGATACGCAGTATTTT	CASSLVALHTDTQYF
TRBV5-1	-	-	TRBJ2-3	11	TGCGCCAGCAGGATCCATGAGACGCAGTATTTT	CASRIHETQYF
TRBV5-5	-	-	TRBJ1-6	16	TGTGCCAGCAGCTTGGTGGCCGGGGGGGATAATTCACCCCTCCACTTT	CASSLVAGGDNSPLHF
TRBV6-2/TRBV6-3	-	-	TRBJ2-4	14	TGTGCCAGCAGTTACTGGGTCTCCAAAAACATTCAGTACTTC	CASSYWVSKNIQYF
TRBV7-8	-	-	TRBJ2-1	16	TGTGCCAGCAGCCAACCTAGCGCATCCTCCTACAATGAGCAGTTCTTC	CASSQPSASSYNEQFF
TRBV19	-	few	TRBJ1-5	15	TGTGCCAGTAGTATTATGACAGATAGCAATCAGCCCCAGCATTTT	CASSIMTDSNQPQHF
TRBV5-1	TRBD1	-	TRBJ1-5	15	TGCGCCAGCAGAGTGACAGGGGATCGGAATCAGCCCCAGCATTTT	CASRVTGDRNQPQHF
TRBV29-1	-	many	TRBJ1-1	14	TGCAGCGTTGATAGTGGGGCCATGAACACTGAAGCTTTCTTT	CSVDSGAMNTEAFF
TRBV4-3	-	few	TRBJ1-2	15	TGCGCCAGCAGCCAAGGGCCGCAGGGAGGATATGGCTACACCTTC	CASSQGPQGGYGYTF
TRBV6-6	-	-	TRBJ1-5	16	TGTGCCAGCAGCCTTAGGACGGTAAATAGCAATCAGCCCCAGCATTTT	CASSLRTVNSNQPQHF
TRBV7-2	TRBD2	few	TRBJ2-3	20	TGTGCCAGCAGCTTAGGTCTCGGGCTAGCGGGGCGACCTAGCACAGATACGCAGTATTTT	CASSLGLGLAGRPSTDTQYF
TRBV20-1	-	many	TRBJ1-4	20	TGCAGTGCCGCGCGTCCCAGCGGACAGTCAGTTCCTATAACTAATGAAAAACTGTTTTTT	CSAARPSGQSVPITNEKLFF
TRBV29-1	-	-	TRBJ2-5	16	TGCAGCGTTCCCTACGGTTGGACAGCCCTAAGGGAGACCCAGTACTTC	CSVPYGWTALRETQYF
TRBV20-1	TRBD2	-	TRBJ2-7	15	TGCAGTGCTAGAGATAGTAGCGGGAGAGGCGACGAGCAGTACTTC	CSARDSSGRGDEQYF
TRBV12-3/TRBV12-4	TRBD2	many	TRBJ2-3	15	TGTGCCAGCAAAAGACTAGCTGGGGACACAGATACGCAGTATTTT	CASKRLAGDTDTQYF
TRBV7-2	TRBD1	-	TRBJ1-1	14	TGTGCCAGCAGCTTGGGCAGGGGGCTCGGTGAAGCTTTCTTT	CASSLGRGLGEAFF